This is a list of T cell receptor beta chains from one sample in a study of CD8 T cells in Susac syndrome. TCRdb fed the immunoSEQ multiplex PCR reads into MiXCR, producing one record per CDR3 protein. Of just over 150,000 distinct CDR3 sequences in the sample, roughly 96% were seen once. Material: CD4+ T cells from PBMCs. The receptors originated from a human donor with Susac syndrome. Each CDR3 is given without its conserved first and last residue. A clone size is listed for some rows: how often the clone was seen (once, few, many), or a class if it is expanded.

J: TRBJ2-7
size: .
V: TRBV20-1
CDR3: SARSGTRKYEQY

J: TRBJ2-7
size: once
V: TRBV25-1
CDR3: ASSGGGAKDEQY

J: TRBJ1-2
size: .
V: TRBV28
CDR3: ASSFRRGYT

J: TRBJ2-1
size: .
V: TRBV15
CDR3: ATSRDPGEGHEQF

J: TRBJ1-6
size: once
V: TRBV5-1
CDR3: ASSSDGGRSPLH

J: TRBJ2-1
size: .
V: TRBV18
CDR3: ASSPGGGTYNEQF

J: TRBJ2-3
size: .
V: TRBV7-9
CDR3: ASSTRLAGAETQY

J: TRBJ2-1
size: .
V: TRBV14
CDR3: ASSQIGLGGFGNEQF

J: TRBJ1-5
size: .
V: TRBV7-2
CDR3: ASSLDAGGNQPQH

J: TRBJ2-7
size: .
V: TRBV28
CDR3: ASSSGQAPYEQY

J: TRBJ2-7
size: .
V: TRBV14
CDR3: ASSQILGAPYEQY

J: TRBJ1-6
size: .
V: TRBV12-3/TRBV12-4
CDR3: ASSSGTENSPLH

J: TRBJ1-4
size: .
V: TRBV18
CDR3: ASSPGQNEKLF

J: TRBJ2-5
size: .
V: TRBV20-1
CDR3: SATGLGPETQY

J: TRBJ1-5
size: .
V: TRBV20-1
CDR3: SASIGGQPQH

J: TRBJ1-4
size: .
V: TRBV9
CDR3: ASSLRGVGEKLF

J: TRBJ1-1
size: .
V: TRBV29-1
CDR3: SVVIGQGTEAF

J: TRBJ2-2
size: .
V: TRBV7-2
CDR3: ASSSGGLGLPGELF

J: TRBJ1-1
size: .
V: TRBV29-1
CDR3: SVRQALNTEAF

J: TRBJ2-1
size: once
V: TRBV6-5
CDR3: ASSRSGGAGYEQF

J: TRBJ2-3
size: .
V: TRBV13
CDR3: ASSFKGTGRRDTQY

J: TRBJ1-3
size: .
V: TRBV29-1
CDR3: SVESGNTIY

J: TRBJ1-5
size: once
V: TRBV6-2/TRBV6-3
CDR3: ASSYVGQGDNQPQH

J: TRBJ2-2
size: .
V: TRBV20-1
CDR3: SASQLAGFTGELF

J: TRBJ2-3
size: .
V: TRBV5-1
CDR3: ASSLATSGGTDTQY

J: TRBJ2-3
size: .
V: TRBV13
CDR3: ASSLRTSGWADTQY

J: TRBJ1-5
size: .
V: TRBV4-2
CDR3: ASSPERTGYNQPQH

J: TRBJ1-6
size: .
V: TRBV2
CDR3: ASRTSYNSPLH

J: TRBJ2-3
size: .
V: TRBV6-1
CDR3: ASSGRGTDTQY

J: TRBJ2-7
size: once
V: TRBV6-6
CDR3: ASRYREPYEQY

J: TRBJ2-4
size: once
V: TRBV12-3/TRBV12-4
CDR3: ASSPTEAKNIQY

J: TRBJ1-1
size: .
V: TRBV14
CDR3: ASSRDRVTEAF

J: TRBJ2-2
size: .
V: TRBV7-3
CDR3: ASSLKDTGELF

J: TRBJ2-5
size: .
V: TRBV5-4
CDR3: ASSRTGSGETQY

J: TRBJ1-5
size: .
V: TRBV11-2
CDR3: ASSLVGRVPNQPQH

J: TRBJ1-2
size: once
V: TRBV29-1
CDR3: SVEPGASYRYT

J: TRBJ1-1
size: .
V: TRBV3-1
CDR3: ASSQTDTEAF

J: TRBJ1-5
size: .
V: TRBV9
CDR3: ASSVDGGNQPQH

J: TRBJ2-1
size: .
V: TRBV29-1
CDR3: SVTPGTGINEQF

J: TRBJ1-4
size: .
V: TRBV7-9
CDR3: ASSLSMSEKLF

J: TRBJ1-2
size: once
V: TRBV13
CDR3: ASSLLRAGYT

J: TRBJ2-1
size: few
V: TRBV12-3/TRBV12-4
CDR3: ASSLDYEQF

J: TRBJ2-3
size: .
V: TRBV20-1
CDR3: SARERGGRDTQY

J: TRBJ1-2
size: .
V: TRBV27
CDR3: ASRPGQAYGYT

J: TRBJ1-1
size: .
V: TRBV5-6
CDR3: ASSLATMSTEAF

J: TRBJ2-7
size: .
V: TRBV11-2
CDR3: ASSQTLGYEQY

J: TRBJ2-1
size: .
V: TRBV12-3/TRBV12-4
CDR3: ASRSQGHEQF

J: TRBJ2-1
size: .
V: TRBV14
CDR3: ASSPPETLVQVREQF

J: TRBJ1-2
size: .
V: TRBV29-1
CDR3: SVRVGGYGYT

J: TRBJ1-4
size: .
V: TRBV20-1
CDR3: SARSTGAGKKLF

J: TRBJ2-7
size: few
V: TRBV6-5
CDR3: ASSNTYEQY

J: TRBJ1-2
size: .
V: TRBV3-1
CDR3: ASSQDADYT

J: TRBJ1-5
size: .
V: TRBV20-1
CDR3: SARVSNQPQH

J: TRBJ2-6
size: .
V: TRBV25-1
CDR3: ASSESVESSGANVLT

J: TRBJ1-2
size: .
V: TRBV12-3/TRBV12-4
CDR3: ASSRDSKIYGYT

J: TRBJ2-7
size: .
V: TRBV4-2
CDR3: ASSPSAGVPYEQY

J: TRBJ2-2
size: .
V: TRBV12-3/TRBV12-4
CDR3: ASGGQGTGELF